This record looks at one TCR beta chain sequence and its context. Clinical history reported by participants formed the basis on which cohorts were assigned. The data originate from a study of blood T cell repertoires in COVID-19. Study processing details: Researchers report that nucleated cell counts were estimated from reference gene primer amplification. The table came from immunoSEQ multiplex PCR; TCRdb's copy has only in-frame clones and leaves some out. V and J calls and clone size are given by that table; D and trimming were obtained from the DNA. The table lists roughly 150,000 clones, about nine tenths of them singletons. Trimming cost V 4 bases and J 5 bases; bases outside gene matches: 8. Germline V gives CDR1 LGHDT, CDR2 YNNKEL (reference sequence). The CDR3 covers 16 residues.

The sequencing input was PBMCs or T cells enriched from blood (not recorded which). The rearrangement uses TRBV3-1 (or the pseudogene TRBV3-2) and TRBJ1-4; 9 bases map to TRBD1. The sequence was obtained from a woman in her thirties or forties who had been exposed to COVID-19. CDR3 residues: CASSLRPGTGNEKLFF. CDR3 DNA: TGTGCCAGCAGCCTCCGCCCCGGGACAGGGAATGAAAAACTGTTTTTT.